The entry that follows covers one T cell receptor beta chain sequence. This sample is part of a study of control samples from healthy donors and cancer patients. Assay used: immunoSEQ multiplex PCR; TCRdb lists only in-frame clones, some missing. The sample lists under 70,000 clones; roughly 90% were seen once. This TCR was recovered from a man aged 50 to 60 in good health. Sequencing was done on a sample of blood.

In nucleotides, the CDR3 is TGCGCCAGCAGCCAATTGGGGACAGACTATGGCTACACCTTC. Protein product: CASSQLGTDYGYTF. V gene TRBV4-3 combines with J gene TRBJ1-2; 7 bases align to TRBD1. V was pared by 2 bases and J by 3 bases, with 3 bases of the junction left unmatched. The CDR3 sequence is 14 residues long. CDR1 and CDR2 (germline): LGHNA, YSLEER.